One sample yielded the 7 T cell receptor beta chains listed below, sequenced in a study of shared clonotypes between healthy human individuals. The protocol was immunoSEQ multiplex PCR, while the TCRdb copy is restricted to in-frame clones and leaves out a portion. In the table there are millions of clones, approximately 94% of which are singletons. Sequenced material: naive CD4+ T cells sorted from blood. The subset is: CD45RA+ positively selected. These receptors originate from a man between 18 and 29 years old in good health.

This chain uses TRBV10-3 with TRBJ1-2; D is unclear. Trimming shortened V by 2 bases and J by 0 bases, and 7 bases separated the two germline ends. CDR3 length equals 14 residues. Germline CDR1 is ENHRY and CDR2 is SYGVKD. CDR3 residues: CAISEATSNYGYTF. The CDR3 DNA sequence: TGTGCCATCAGTGAGGCAACTTCTAACTATGGCTACACCTTC.

The V gene is TRBV27, the J gene TRBJ2-2, with TRBD2 identical over 12 bases. The CDR3 sequence is 15 residues long. The germline V gene has CDR1 MNHEY and CDR2 SMNVEV (reference sequence). The junction had 4 bases not matched to a gene; V was cut back by 7 bases and J by 4 bases. CDR3 sequence: CASKTSGGLTGELFF. The CDR3 coding sequence is TGTGCCAGCAAGACTAGCGGGGGTCTCACCGGGGAGCTGTTTTTT.

Written as DNA, the CDR3 is TGTGCCAGCAGCTTAAGCCAGGGCCAAGAGACCCAGTACTTC. Encoded protein: CASSLSQGQETQYF. The J gene is TRBJ2-5, the V gene TRBV7-2; D may be TRBD1 (5 bases). In germline, CDR1 is SGHTA, CDR2 FQGNSA. Trimming cost V 2 bases and J 1 base, with 8 bases left between them. This CDR3 comprises 14 residues.

V gene TRBV6-5 combines with J gene TRBJ2-2; tentatively, D is TRBD2 (7 bases). Germline V gene data show CDR1 as MNHEY and CDR2 as SVGAGI. The V end lost 4 bases, the J end lost 2 bases, and 11 bases lay between the germline ends. This CDR3 has 15 amino acids. The CDR3 reads CASSSPGGNTGELFF. CDR3 nucleotides: TGTGCCAGCAGTTCCCCGGGGGGCAACACCGGGGAGCTGTTTTTT.

The genes are TRBV5-1 and TRBJ2-7; TRBD1 agrees at 10 bases. Germline CDR1 reads SGHRS; CDR2 reads YFSETQ. The CDR3 sequence is 18 residues long. The junction had 12 bases not matched to a gene; V was cut back by 0 bases and J by 3 bases. The CDR3 is CASSLGPGTGVKVYEQYF. DNA of the CDR3: TGCGCCAGCAGCTTGGGACCCGGGACAGGGGTTAAGGTCTACGAGCAGTACTTC.

V gene TRBV5-1 combines with J gene TRBJ2-2; 9 bases are a match to TRBD1. CDR3 length: 16 amino acids. Germline CDR1 and CDR2: SGHRS and YFSETQ. Germline trimming cut 4 bases from V and 1 base from J; bases unmatched to any gene: 5. CDR3 residues: CASSPGGQGNTGELFF. The CDR3 DNA follows: TGCGCCAGCAGCCCAGGGGGACAGGGGAACACCGGGGAGCTGTTTTTT.

This clone has only one observation. In nucleotides, the CDR3 is TGTGCCAGTAGTATTGCGGGACAGGCGGGGGTTCAGCCCCAGCATTTT. Encoded protein: CASSIAGQAGVQPQHF. J is TRBJ1-5 and V is TRBV19; 8 nucleotides line up with TRBD1. V was clipped by 3 bases and J by 6 bases; unmatched bases: 10. Germline V gene sequence: CDR1 LNHDA, CDR2 SQIVND (reference sequence). The CDR3 runs 16 residues.